The present T cell receptor (beta chain) was sequenced within a study of cytomegalovirus exposure and HLA in healthy donors. The length of the CDR3 is 17 residues. Germline assignment: CDR1 SGDLS and CDR2 YYNGEE. Trimming at V came to 0 bases and at J to 0 bases, leaving 3 bases not matched to a gene. PCR involved 60 Vbeta and 13 Jbeta primers. The data were produced by immunoSEQ multiplex PCR, yet TCRdb's version contains in-frame clones alone and is incomplete. Here the sample spans roughly 150,000 clones, more than 7.5% being singletons. This clone was found a few times. The chain is built from TRBV9 and TRBJ1-3, with 10 bases identical to TRBD1. The sequence was obtained from a man aged 50 or older in good health and CMV-seronegative. Material for sequencing was PBMCs. Here the CDR3 reads CASSVGTGGSSGNTIYF. CDR3 nucleotides: TGTGCCAGCAGCGTAGGGACAGGGGGGAGCTCTGGAAACACCATATATTTT.